This T cell receptor beta chain comes out of a study of shared clonotypes between healthy human individuals. About the research overall: For every donor, three CD4 naive, three CD4 memory, two CD8 naive and one CD8 memory plates were used.

This CDR3 has 13 residues. In germline, CDR1 is WSHSY, CDR2 SAAADI. With 3 bases removed from V and 7 bases from J, the gap between germline ends came to 13 bases. Several immunoSEQ plates received, in even portions, the genomic DNA of each subset. The method was immunoSEQ multiplex PCR; TCRdb's version includes in-frame clones alone and lacks a portion of them. Found here are around 2.1 million clones, 95% of them singletons; the top ten hold approximately 0.13%. The table lists this clone with a count of one. Investigators divided CD4+ cells into CD45RA+ naive and CD45RA-negative memory subsets. Source material: naive CD4+ T cells sorted from blood. Subset: CD45RA+ positively selected. The chain is built from TRBV10-2 and TRBJ2-7; D is perhaps TRBD1 (6 bases). The clonotype comes from a man in his late teens or twenties in good health. CDR3 residues: CASSEQGLGEQYF. CDR3 sequence (DNA): TGCGCCAGCAGTGAACAGGGATTAGGGGAGCAGTACTTC.